A single sample is the source of the 2 T cell receptor beta chains below, sequenced in a study of CD8 T cells in ankylosing spondylitis. One entry per CDR3 protein, called by TCRdb with MiXCR from the 5' RACE reads. Counted here are more than 600,000 distinct CDR3 sequences, around 17% occurring once; the ten biggest clones make up under 20%. Their antigen targets remain unknown. General study points: What seemed typical of ankylosing spondylitis blood was a TCR beta motif built from about 8 highly homologous variants.

The specimen sequenced was blood, either unsorted or a sorted T cell fraction (not recorded which). The receptors shown here come from a male donor with ankylosing spondylitis.

This clonotype appeared a few times. V is TRBV20-1 and J is TRBJ1-1; D call uncertain. V was trimmed by 2 bases and J by 1 base, leaving 8 bases between them. The germline V gene has CDR1 DFQATT and CDR2 SNEGSKA (reference sequence). This CDR3 is 13 amino acids long. Written as DNA, the CDR3 is TGCAGTGCTAGACCTCGAGGGAACACTGAAGCTTTCTTT. It encodes CSARPRGNTEAFF.

This chain joins TRBV15 and TRBJ1-1; unclear D gene. Germline V gives CDR1 LNHNV, CDR2 YYDKDF (reference sequence). CDR3 length equals 15 residues. V lost 4 bases, J lost 1 base, and 13 bases lay in between. CDR3: CATSTIMTGNTEAFF. The DNA for the CDR3 is TGTGCCACCAGCACCATCATGACGGGGAACACTGAAGCTTTCTTT.